The 24 T cell receptor beta chains below were found in one sample sequenced in a study of a mutant IDH1 vaccine in newly diagnosed glioma. The data were produced by immunoSEQ multiplex PCR, yet TCRdb's version contains in-frame clones alone and is incomplete. In the table there are some 30,000 clones, roughly three quarters of which are singletons. Their antigens remain unidentified. Time point indicated: week 11, during vaccination. Vaccine doses each comprised 300 ug of mutant IDH1 20-mer peptide, with topical imiquimod. The specimen comprised PBMCs, sampled from a glioma patient whose treatment included an IDH1 peptide vaccine. These receptors all stem from a man aged 25-40 years with glioma.

V gene TRBV11-2 combines with J gene TRBJ2-7; the D gene is possibly TRBD1 (6 bases). In germline, CDR1 is SGHAT, CDR2 FQNNGV. The V end lost 7 bases, the J end lost 2 bases, and 9 bases lay between the germline ends. The length of the CDR3 is 12 residues. The CDR3 coding sequence is TGTGCCAGCACCCAGGGGCCCTACGAGCAGTACTTC. Translated, it gives CASTQGPYEQYF.

The chain uses TRBV13 and TRBJ1-3; perhaps TRBD1 as D (5 bases). CDR3 length: 17 residues. V was shortened by 5 bases and J by 4 bases, with 21 bases between the two germline ends. Germline CDR1 is PRHDT and CDR2 is FYEKMQ (reference sequence). CDR3 in DNA: TGTGCCAGCAGCGTTCTTTCCGGGGCTCTGGGAGGAAACACCATATATTTT. Amino acid sequence: CASSVLSGALGGNTIYF.

The chain is built from TRBV2 and TRBJ2-1; a weak D match, TRBD2 (7 bases). The CDR3 has 16 amino acids. The V gene's germline CDR1 is SNHLY and CDR2 FYNNEI. Trimming cost V 3 bases and J 4 bases, with 16 bases left between them. The CDR3 sequence: CASSERGLLGYNEQFF. As DNA, the CDR3 is TGTGCCAGCAGTGAGCGGGGGCTCCTGGGATACAATGAGCAGTTCTTC.

The chain has TRBV7-2 and TRBJ1-4, with 7 bases fitting TRBD1. Germline loops: CDR1 SGHTA, CDR2 FQGNSA. The CDR3 contains 15 residues. V gave up 3 bases and J gave up 0 bases; unmatched junction bases: 1. The chain's CDR3 is CASSFGTATNEKLFF. For the CDR3, the DNA is TGTGCCAGCAGCTTCGGGACAGCAACTAATGAAAAACTGTTTTTT.

The rearrangement links TRBV5-1 to TRBJ1-2, with 10 bases identical to TRBD1. Losses at the gene ends were 4 bases for V and 10 bases for J; bases not matched to a gene: 16. The CDR3 runs 16 residues. Per the germline V gene, CDR1 is SGHRS and CDR2 is YFSETQ. CDR3 sequence (DNA): TGCGCCAGCAGCGGTGAAGGGGACAGGGGCTACCCTCCCTACACCTTC. Translating it yields CASSGEGDRGYPPYTF.

The genes are TRBV5-1 and TRBJ2-2; D might be TRBD1 (7 bases). CDR3 size: 18 residues. Trimming stripped 0 bases from V and 5 bases from J, with 20 bases between. The germline CDR1 and CDR2 sequences are SGHRS and YFSETQ. This chain's CDR3 is CASSLDRGRGLRTGELFF. The DNA of the CDR3 is TGCGCCAGCAGCTTGGACAGGGGACGGGGGTTGAGAACCGGGGAGCTGTTTTTT.

The gene calls are TRBV5-1 and TRBJ2-2; 10 bases agree with TRBD2. This CDR3 contains 16 residues. Germline CDR1 is SGHRS and CDR2 is YFSETQ. V lost 4 bases and J lost 1; bases outside the gene matches: 4. The CDR3 sequence: CASSAASGGNTGELFF. DNA for the CDR3: TGCGCCAGCAGCGCGGCTAGCGGGGGGAACACCGGGGAGCTGTTTTTT.

A word on this clone: An end of the junction differs from the germline gene, which may be a read error. The rearrangement links TRBV5-4 to TRBJ2-3; unclear D gene. The CDR3 length is 14 residues. Germline V gene sequence: CDR1 SGHNT, CDR2 YYREEE (reference sequence). CDR3 sequence (DNA): TGTGCCAGCAGTTCCGGGCCCCGGCTACGACTTACAATTTTT. Amino acid sequence: CASSSGPRLRLTIF.

In DNA, the CDR3 is TGTGCCAGCAGACGAGGGACTAGCGGGAGGTTAAACACCGGGGAGCTGTTTTTT. This sequence encodes CASRRGTSGRLNTGELFF. This sequence joins TRBV2 and TRBJ2-2; 15 nucleotides agree with TRBD2. V was clipped by 6 bases and J by 2 bases; unmatched bases: 7. Looked up from germline, CDR1 is SNHLY and CDR2 is FYNNEI. The length of the CDR3 is 18 residues.

This CDR3 reads CASSLRLPGLAEAFF. The CDR3 region has the DNA TGTGCCAGCAGCCTCCGCCTTCCCGGACTTGCTGAAGCTTTCTTT. The chain has TRBV14 and TRBJ1-1; D is undetermined. V lost 4 bases and J 6 bases, leaving 18 bases between the germline ends. The CDR3 extends over 15 amino acids. Germline loops: CDR1 SGHDN, CDR2 FVKESK.

The chain joins TRBV7-8 to TRBJ2-7, with 10 positions matching TRBD2. The CDR3 covers 16 residues. J gave up 0 bases and V 4 bases, and 6 bases lay outside the gene matches. CDR1 is SGHVS, CDR2 FQNEAQ, per germline. Here the CDR3 DNA reads TGTGCCAGCAGCTCCGGACTAGCGGAGAGCTCCTACGAGCAGTACTTC. Translating it yields CASSSGLAESSYEQYF.

By sample share, this clone is medium-sized (0.01 to 0.1%). The chain couples TRBV6-1 to TRBJ2-3, with 12 bases aligning to TRBD2. This CDR3 comprises 15 residues. V was pared by 4 bases and J by 1 base, with 0 bases of the junction left unmatched. Germline V lookup: CDR1 MNHNS, CDR2 SASEGT. The CDR3 spells CASSGLAGGTDTQYF. CDR3 coding DNA: TGTGCCAGCAGTGGACTAGCGGGAGGCACAGATACGCAGTATTTT.

The chain employs TRBV7-9 and TRBJ2-1; TRBD1 aligns across 8 bases. From germline, CDR1 is SEHNR and CDR2 FQNEAQ (reference sequence). This CDR3 is 15 amino acids long. Trimming removed 1 base from V and 3 bases from J; junction bases left unmatched: 2. CDR3 region: CASSLGTGHYNEQFF. For the CDR3, the DNA is TGTGCCAGCAGCTTAGGGACAGGGCACTACAATGAGCAGTTCTTC.

This rearrangement joins TRBV6-6 to TRBJ2-7, with D perhaps given as TRBD1 or TRBD2 (5 bases each). The germline gives CDR1 MNHNY, CDR2 SVGAGI (reference sequence). CDR3 length: 16 residues. Trimming pared 3 bases from V and 4 bases from J, leaving 19 bases between. The CDR3 DNA reads as TGTGCCAGCAGTTATTCGGGACGGGGAGTTAGGTACGAGCAGTACTTC. Protein product: CASSYSGRGVRYEQYF.

This clone has a handful of counts. The chain couples TRBV11-2 to TRBJ2-7, with D possibly TRBD1 on 5 matching bases. CDR1 is SGHAT and CDR2 is FQNNGV in the germline V gene. This CDR3 has 13 amino acids. V lost 5 bases to trimming and J lost 5 bases, with 13 bases between them. The CDR3: CASSTGAYHEQYF. DNA for the CDR3: TGTGCCAGCAGCACAGGAGCATATCACGAGCAGTACTTC. Looking up the rest from reference TRBV11-2 and TRBJ2-7 gives the full variable domain: EAGVAQSPRYKIIEKRQSVAFWCNPISGHATLYWYQQILGQGPKLLIQFQNNGVVDDSQLPKDRFSAERLKGVDSTLKIQPAKLEDSAVYLCASSTGAYHEQYFGPGTRLTVT.

The rearrangement uses TRBV18 and TRBJ1-1; TRBD1 agrees at 7 bases. With V trimmed by 0 bases and J by 0 bases, 4 bases remained unmatched. This CDR3 region has 16 residues. Germline CDR1 KGHSH, CDR2 LQKENI. CDR3 in amino acids: CASSPPGTDLNTEAFF. The CDR3 region has the DNA TGTGCCAGCTCACCACCCGGGACAGATTTGAACACTGAAGCTTTCTTT.

This rearrangement joins TRBV29-1 to TRBJ2-5; D tentatively reads TRBD1 or TRBD2 (5 bases each). There are 14 residues in the CDR3. V was trimmed by 2 bases and J by 4 bases, leaving 14 bases between them. Per germline, CDR1 SQVTM and CDR2 ANQGSEA. DNA for the CDR3: TGCAGCGTTGAACTCGACAGAGGGGCAGAGACCCAGTACTTC. Translation: CSVELDRGAETQYF.

J is TRBJ2-3 and V is TRBV4-1; D ambiguous. This CDR3 comprises 15 residues. Germline V lookup: CDR1 MGHRA, CDR2 YSYEKL. V was cut by 1 base and J by 2 bases, with 10 bases left in between. CDR3 sequence reads: CASSQGWRDTDTQYF. CDR3 nucleotides: TGCGCCAGCAGCCAAGGGTGGCGCGACACAGATACGCAGTATTTT.

This clone appeared a few times. The chain combines TRBV6-4 with TRBJ1-1; TRBD1 aligns across 8 bases. Germline loops: CDR1 MRHNA, CDR2 SNTAGT. With 0 bases clipped from V and 4 bases from J, the junction kept 4 bases outside the gene matches. The CDR3 is 15 amino acids. CDR3 DNA sequence: TGTGCCAGCAGTGACTCTAGGACAGGGAGCACTGAAGCTTTCTTT. Its protein product is CASSDSRTGSTEAFF.

The chain recombines TRBV19 with TRBJ1-1; the match to TRBD1 covers 10 bases. Germline trimming cut 3 bases from V and 4 bases from J; bases unmatched to any gene: 11. The germline CDR1 and CDR2 sequences are LNHDA and SQIVND (reference sequence). The CDR3 runs to 17 residues. The CDR3 DNA is TGTGCCAGTAGTATTGCGGACAGGGGGAATAGGATCACTGAAGCTTTCTTT. This codes for CASSIADRGNRITEAFF.

This chain uses TRBV7-6 with TRBJ1-1, with 11 nucleotides matching TRBD1. This CDR3 is 16 amino acids long. V was pared by 7 bases and J by 4 bases, with 11 bases of the junction left unmatched. CDR1 and CDR2 (germline): SGHVS, FNYEAQ. CDR3 protein: CASTAGTGQGGTEAFF. The CDR3, as DNA: TGTGCCAGCACCGCCGGAACGGGACAGGGGGGCACTGAAGCTTTCTTT.

The CDR3 protein is CASRPGRQGVYGYTF. The CDR3 bases are TGTGCCAGCAGACCCGGTCGACAGGGTGTCTATGGCTACACCTTC. The chain carries TRBV6-5 and TRBJ1-2, with 7 bases matching TRBD1. V shed 6 bases, J shed 4 bases, and the junction held 11 bases outside the gene matches. This CDR3 spans 15 amino acids. CDR1 is MNHEY and CDR2 is SVGAGI in the germline V gene.

This chain links TRBV5-6 with TRBJ2-4; TRBD1 or TRBD2 may be the D gene (5 bases each). V was trimmed by 3 bases and J by 7 bases, leaving 17 bases between them. This CDR3 region has 15 residues. Germline lookup yields CDR1 SGHDT and CDR2 YYEEEE. The CDR3, as DNA: TGTGCCAGCAGCTATGGAGGCCTGGGGGAGAACATTCAGTACTTC. Translated, it gives CASSYGGLGENIQYF.

The chain employs TRBV27 and TRBJ2-3; TRBD2 matches 8 bases. Per germline, CDR1 MNHEY and CDR2 SMNVEV (reference sequence). This CDR3 comprises 15 residues. V shed 4 bases, J shed 0 bases, and the junction held 3 bases outside the gene matches. The CDR3 nucleotides are TGTGCCAGCAGTTACTTAGCGGGGAGCACAGATACGCAGTATTTT. This gives the protein CASSYLAGSTDTQYF.